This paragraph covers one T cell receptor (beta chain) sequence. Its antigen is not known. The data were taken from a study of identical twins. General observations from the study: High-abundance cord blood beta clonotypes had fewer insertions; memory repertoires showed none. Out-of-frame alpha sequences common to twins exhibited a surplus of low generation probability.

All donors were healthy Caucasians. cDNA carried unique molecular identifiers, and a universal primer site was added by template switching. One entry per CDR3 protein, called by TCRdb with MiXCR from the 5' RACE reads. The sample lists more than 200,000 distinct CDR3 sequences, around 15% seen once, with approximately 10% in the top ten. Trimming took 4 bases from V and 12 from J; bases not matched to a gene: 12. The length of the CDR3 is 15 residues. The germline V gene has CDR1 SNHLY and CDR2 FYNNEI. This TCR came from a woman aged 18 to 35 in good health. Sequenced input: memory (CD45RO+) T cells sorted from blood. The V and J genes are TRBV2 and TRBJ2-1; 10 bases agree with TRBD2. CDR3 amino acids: CASSGSGTSVAVQFF. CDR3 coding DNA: TGTGCCAGCAGTGGATCCGGGACTAGCGTGGCTGTGCAGTTCTTC. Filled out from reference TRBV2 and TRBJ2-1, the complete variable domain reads EPEVTQTPSHQVTQMGQEVILRCVPISNHLYFYWYRQILGQKVEFLVSFYNNEISEKSEIFDDQFSVERPDGSNFTLKIRSTKLEDSAMYFCASSGSGTSVAVQFFGPGTRLTVL.